The 24 T cell receptor beta chains below come from one sample, sequenced in a study of control samples from healthy donors and cancer patients. The assay was immunoSEQ multiplex PCR, and TCRdb's table has in-frame clones only and misses some. The sample has 190,000 or so clones, around 93% seen once. The sample was blood. These receptors all stem from a young man in good health.

V and J are TRBV2 and TRBJ2-3; a possible D gene is TRBD2 (5 bases). Deletions cut 5 bases from V and 4 bases from J, with 16 bases between. Per germline, CDR1 SNHLY and CDR2 FYNNEI. The CDR3 runs 15 residues. The chain's CDR3 is CASSRNGIGADTQYF. In DNA, the CDR3 is TGTGCCAGCAGTAGGAACGGGATTGGTGCAGATACGCAGTATTTT.

This clone has more than one count but fewer than ten. J is TRBJ2-7 and V is TRBV23-1; 12 nucleotides align to TRBD1. TRBV23-1 is an ORF, with its function uncertain. V lost 2 bases and J lost 1; bases outside the gene matches: 6. CDR3 length equals 17 residues. CDR3: CASSQGTGGGGSYEQYF. The CDR3 nucleotides read TGCGCCAGCAGTCAAGGGACAGGGGGCGGTGGGTCCTACGAGCAGTACTTC.

In its sample, this clone was seen once. J is TRBJ2-7 and V is TRBV7-8; D may correspond to TRBD1 or TRBD2 (6 bases each). With 5 bases removed from V and 2 bases from J, the gap between germline ends came to 19 bases. The CDR3 loop spans 16 amino acids. The germline V gene encodes CDR1 SGHVS and CDR2 FQNEAQ. In DNA form, the CDR3 reads TGTGCCAGCAGCCAAACCCGGGGGCAGATCCCCTACGAGCAGTACTTC. Protein: CASSQTRGQIPYEQYF.

This clone has only one observation. This chain connects TRBV5-1 to TRBJ1-1; 7 nucleotides line up with TRBD1. This CDR3 spans 15 amino acids. V shed 1 base, J shed 1 base, and the junction held 4 bases outside the gene matches. CDR1 is SGHRS, CDR2 YFSETQ, per germline. The CDR3 here is CASSLLTGSNTEAFF. DNA of the CDR3: TGCGCCAGCAGCTTGTTGACAGGGTCGAACACTGAAGCTTTCTTT.

J is TRBJ2-6 and V is TRBV5-1; D is unclear. The germline V gene encodes CDR1 SGHRS and CDR2 YFSETQ. V shed 0 bases and J shed 0 bases, with 10 bases lying between them. The length of the CDR3 is 17 residues. The CDR3 DNA sequence: TGCGCCAGCAGCTTGGGATGGACGGCCTCTGGGGCCAACGTCCTGACTTTC. It translates to CASSLGWTASGANVLTF.

Regarding this clone: An end of the junction differs from the germline gene, which may be a read error. The rearrangement uses TRBV6-5 and TRBJ1-3; D gene unclear. The germline gives CDR1 MNHEY, CDR2 SVGAGI. The CDR3 extends over 12 amino acids. DNA of the CDR3: TGTGCCAGCAGTAACTCTGGAAACACCATATATTTT. Protein sequence: CASSNSGNTIYF.

V gene TRBV7-8 combines with J gene TRBJ1-3; D perhaps matches TRBD1 (5 bases). The germline V gene has CDR1 SGHVS and CDR2 FQNEAQ. Between the trimmed V and J ends, which lost 0 bases and 0 bases, there was a span of 12 bases. The length of the CDR3 is 17 residues. CDR3 residues: CASSLATDSSSGNTIYF. CDR3 coding DNA: TGTGCCAGCAGCTTAGCGACCGACAGCAGCTCTGGAAACACCATATATTTT.

This chain connects TRBV11-2 to TRBJ2-3; 9 nucleotides match TRBD2. V trimming: 5 bases; J trimming: 0 bases; junction bases outside the gene matches: 6. Germline CDR1 and CDR2: SGHAT and FQNNGV. The CDR3 length is 16 residues. CDR3 DNA: TGTGCCAGCAGCATCCTAGCGGGGCCCAGCACAGATACGCAGTATTTT. It translates to CASSILAGPSTDTQYF. The full variable domain, its missing parts supplied by reference TRBV11-2 and TRBJ2-3, is EAGVAQSPRYKIIEKRQSVAFWCNPISGHATLYWYQQILGQGPKLLIQFQNNGVVDDSQLPKDRFSAERLKGVDSTLKIQPAKLEDSAVYLCASSILAGPSTDTQYFGPGTRLTVL.

V gene TRBV28 combines with J gene TRBJ1-5; D is ambiguous. Germline lookup yields CDR1 MDHEN and CDR2 SYDVKM. The length of the CDR3 is 13 residues. With 4 bases removed from V and 7 bases from J, the gap between germline ends came to 11 bases. DNA for the CDR3: TGTGCCAGCAGTTCCCACTCCCAGCAGCCCCAGCATTTT. This sequence encodes CASSSHSQQPQHF.

J is TRBJ2-7 and V is TRBV18; weak D call: TRBD2 (5 bases). V shed 5 bases and J shed 5 bases, with 10 bases lying between them. This CDR3 is built from 12 residues. Germline CDR1 and CDR2: KGHSH and LQKENI. This chain's CDR3 is CASSTTRDEQYF. The CDR3 DNA reads as TGTGCCAGCTCAACTACTAGGGACGAGCAGTACTTC.

The CDR3, as DNA: TGTGCCAGCAGTTTAGGGGGAGGGCCTAGCTATGGCTACACCTTC. It translates to CASSLGGGPSYGYTF. The rearrangement links TRBV27 to TRBJ1-2; D might be TRBD1 (5 bases). V shed 2 bases and J shed 4 bases, with 14 bases lying between them. The CDR3 has 15 amino acids. Germline CDR1 MNHEY, CDR2 SMNVEV (reference sequence).

The genes are TRBV5-4 and TRBJ2-1; 9 bases are a match to TRBD2. V lost 4 bases and J lost 10; bases outside the gene matches: 15. Germline loops: CDR1 SGHNT, CDR2 YYREEE (reference sequence). This CDR3 comprises 16 residues. The CDR3 sequence: CASSGPGGAGGREQFF. In DNA form, the CDR3 reads TGTGCCAGCAGCGGGCCCGGGGGAGCGGGGGGACGGGAGCAGTTCTTC. The variable domain in full, completed from reference TRBV5-4 and TRBJ2-1, reads ETGVTQSPTHLIKTRGQQVTLRCSSQSGHNTVSWYQQALGQGPQFIFQYYREEENGRGNFPPRFSGLQFPNYSSELNVNALELDDSALYLCASSGPGGAGGREQFFGPGTRLTVL.

V gene TRBV28 combines with J gene TRBJ1-1; tentative D call: TRBD1 (6 bases). V dropped 5 bases and J dropped 3 bases, with 19 bases sitting between them. From germline, CDR1 is MDHEN and CDR2 SYDVKM. This CDR3 region has 16 residues. The CDR3 region is CASSPQGLGRDTEAFF. CDR3 DNA sequence: TGTGCCAGCAGTCCCCAGGGGCTGGGTCGCGACACTGAAGCTTTCTTT. The whole variable domain, filled in from reference TRBV28 and TRBJ1-1, reads DVKVTQSSRYLVKRTGEKVFLECVQDMDHENMFWYRQDPGLGLRLIYFSYDVKMKEKGDIPEGYSVSREKKERFSLILESASTNQTSMYLCASSPQGLGRDTEAFFGQGTRLTVV.

This clone was observed a single time. V and J are TRBV6-2 or TRBV6-3 and TRBJ1-2; weak D call: TRBD1 (5 bases). CDR1 is MNHEY, CDR2 SVGEGT, per germline. V dropped 2 bases and J dropped 6 bases, with 19 bases sitting between them. This CDR3 spans 16 amino acids. The DNA of the CDR3 is TGTGCCAGCAGTTACCAGATCCCCCGACAGCTAGATGGCTACACCTTC. Residues: CASSYQIPRQLDGYTF.

V usage is TRBV19 and J usage is TRBJ1-2, with TRBD1 as a possible D gene (5 bases). The CDR3 length is 14 residues. Germline assignment: CDR1 LNHDA and CDR2 SQIVND (reference sequence). The V end lost 10 bases, the J end lost 8 bases, and 23 bases lay between the germline ends. The CDR3 loop reads CATREGERGEGYTF. The CDR3 DNA is TGTGCCACCCGGGAGGGAGAAAGAGGGGAGGGCTACACCTTC.

The rearrangement uses TRBV6-1 and TRBJ2-3; a weak D match, TRBD2 (6 bases). The CDR3 sequence is 18 residues long. The germline V and J ends were trimmed by 2 bases and 1 base, with 19 bases remaining between them. The germline gives CDR1 MNHNS, CDR2 SASEGT. CDR3 nucleotide sequence: TGTGCCAGCAGTGAAACCCGCTGGCGGGGATCACGCACAGATACGCAGTATTTT. Residues: CASSETRWRGSRTDTQYF.

This chain uses TRBV25-1 with TRBJ1-3; D remains unclear. The CDR3 length is 15 residues. Germline V gene data show CDR1 as MGHDK and CDR2 as SYGVNS. The V end lost 2 bases, the J end lost 2 bases, and 10 bases lay between the germline ends. The CDR3 protein is CASSEQVGTGNTIYF. The CDR3 DNA reads TGTGCCAGCAGTGAACAGGTCGGAACTGGAAACACCATATATTTT.

Only a few counts were recorded for this clone. The chain links TRBV5-4 to TRBJ1-6; D is possibly TRBD1 (5 bases). The germline V gene encodes CDR1 SGHNT and CDR2 YYREEE (reference sequence). The CDR3 covers 15 residues. V lost 4 bases, J lost 7 bases, and 15 bases lay in between. The CDR3 DNA reads TGTGCCAGCAGCCCGGCGGGGGGGACGAATTCACCCCTCCACTTT. Its translation is CASSPAGGTNSPLHF.

The sample holds one count of this clone. The chain employs TRBV14 and TRBJ2-1, with TRBD1 matching over 8 bases. The ends lost 4 bases at V and 7 bases at J; junction bases unmatched: 12. The CDR3 has 16 amino acids. The germline V gene has CDR1 SGHDN and CDR2 FVKESK. The chain's CDR3 is CASSPQRQGAWNEQFF. The DNA for the CDR3 is TGTGCCAGCAGCCCCCAGCGTCAGGGGGCATGGAATGAGCAGTTCTTC. Full variable domain (remainder filled in from reference TRBV14 and TRBJ2-1): EAGVTQFPSHSVIEKGQTVTLRCDPISGHDNLYWYRRVMGKEIKFLLHFVKESKQDESGMPNNRFLAERTGGTYSTLKVQPAELEDSGVYFCASSPQRQGAWNEQFFGPGTRLTVL.

The chain has TRBV19 and TRBJ1-6, with D unclear. Germline V gene lookup returns CDR1 LNHDA and CDR2 SQIVND (reference sequence). V was shortened by 10 bases and J by 6 bases, with 10 bases between the two germline ends. CDR3 length: 12 residues. CDR3 protein: CATTSGNSPLHF. The CDR3 DNA reads as TGTGCCACCACCTCGGGTAATTCACCCCTCCACTTT.

The chain is built from TRBV2 and TRBJ1-2, with TRBD1 matching 8 bases. This CDR3 has 14 amino acids. Germline CDR1 and CDR2: SNHLY and FYNNEI. After removal of 6 bases from V and 4 bases from J, the junction contained 7 bases not matched to a gene. For the CDR3, the DNA is TGTGCCAGCAGCAGGGGGCTATTCGGCTATGGCTACACCTTC. It yields the protein CASSRGLFGYGYTF.

The V call is TRBV29-1, the J call TRBJ2-1; tentative D call: TRBD2 (6 bases). Germline V CDR1 and CDR2: SQVTM, ANQGSEA. The V gene lost 6 bases and the J gene lost 6 bases, with 18 bases spanning the gap. The length of the CDR3 is 14 residues. In DNA, the CDR3 is TGCAGCGTCGGGGGTCCATGGGTCTCCAATGAGCAGTTCTTC. Encoded protein: CSVGGPWVSNEQFF.

The V call is TRBV19, the J call TRBJ2-2; no reliable D call. The CDR3 extends over 16 amino acids. The V end was cut by 5 bases, the J end by 0 bases, with 13 bases between. Germline-derived CDR1 and CDR2 are LNHDA and SQIVND (reference sequence). The CDR3 sequence is CASSPPDSSNTGELFF. The CDR3 DNA is TGTGCCAGTAGTCCCCCTGACTCGTCGAACACCGGGGAGCTGTTTTTT.

This chain connects TRBV6-5 to TRBJ1-2; D not certain. CDR1 and CDR2 from the germline V gene are MNHEY and SVGAGI. Trimming took 7 bases from V and 6 from J, leaving 12 bases between them. This CDR3 is 12 amino acids long. CDR3 coding DNA: TGTGCCAGCATGCTGAACCGGGATGGCTACACCTTC. Its protein product is CASMLNRDGYTF.